This T cell receptor (beta chain) was retrieved from a study of graft-versus-host responses after intestinal transplantation. Overall study context: Recipients across the board were started on anti-thymocyte globulin induction, then kept on tacrolimus and steroids for two to four years.

The repertoire was sequenced with immunoSEQ multiplex PCR; TCRdb's copy has only in-frame clones and lacks some. Found here are 90,000 to 95,000 clones, roughly nine tenths of them singletons; the top ten hold roughly 0.5%. Study-wide points: Researchers found GvH clones in recipient marrow, and some showed up first in ileum or blood. Graft-donor T cell macrochimerism in patients accompanied high graft-versus-host to host-versus-graft clonal ratios in allografts.

Per germline, CDR1 MGHRA and CDR2 YSYEKL. Trimming left V 3 bases short and J 4 bases short, with 15 bases between. CDR3 length equals 15 residues. About this clone: Its target is unknown.

The sequencing here drew on unstimulated CD8+ T cells sorted from spleen or lymph node cells, taken before intestinal transplant. The V call is TRBV4-1, the J call TRBJ1-1; a weak D match, TRBD1 (6 bases). The TCR originated in a human donor who received an intestinal transplant. The CDR3 sequence is CASSHRQDPGTEAFF. DNA for the CDR3: TGCGCCAGCAGCCACCGACAGGACCCAGGCACTGAAGCTTTCTTT.